The 28 T cell receptor beta chains reported below all come from one sample, sequenced in a study of blood T cells in healthy people across ages. A second PCR of 7 to 11 cycles used a sample-barcoded 5' primer and a J-beta primer mix. TCRdb re-called the 5' RACE reads with MiXCR, one entry per CDR3 protein. The data show 650,000 to 900,000 distinct CDR3 sequences, 60% to 80% seen once. Input material: blood. Receptors originate from a man younger than 40 in good health.

The CDR3 region has the DNA TGTGCCAGCAGTTACTCGACCGAACTAGCGGGGCTTAGCACAGATACGCAGTATTTT. It is translated as CASSYSTELAGLSTDTQYF. J is TRBJ2-3 and V is TRBV6-2 or TRBV6-3; 10 bases align to TRBD2. V shed 0 bases, J shed 0 bases, and the junction held 9 bases outside the gene matches. Germline-derived CDR1 and CDR2 are MNHEY and SVGEGT. This CDR3 spans 19 amino acids.

The chain is built from TRBV5-1 and TRBJ1-1; 7 bases are shared with TRBD1. The CDR3 length is 14 residues. Germline V gives CDR1 SGHRS, CDR2 YFSETQ. V lost 0 bases to trimming and J lost 6 bases; unmatched junction nucleotides: 5. DNA for the CDR3: TGCGCCAGCAGCTTGGCAGGGGGGGGCTCTGAAGCTTTCTTT. Protein product: CASSLAGGGSEAFF.

The chain has TRBV7-3 and TRBJ1-1; D remains unclear. The CDR3 length is 13 residues. Trimming removed 3 bases from V and 2 bases from J, with 7 bases in between. CDR1 is SGHTA, CDR2 FQGTGA, per germline. The DNA for the CDR3 is TGTGCCAGCAGCTTTAATATTAACACTGAAGCTTTCTTT. The encoded protein is CASSFNINTEAFF.

Note on this clonotype: Mismatch with germline at one junction end may stem from a read error. The CDR3 nucleotides read TGTGCCTGCAGCGTAGCATCCGGTTTGGGCGAGCAGTACTTC. It yields the protein CACSVASGLGEQYF. This chain uses TRBV9 with TRBJ2-7; no clear D gene. The CDR3 has 14 amino acids. In germline, CDR1 is SGDLS, CDR2 YYNGEE.

The chain employs TRBV27 and TRBJ2-4, with D tentatively TRBD2 (6 bases). The J call may be faulty, since TRBJ2-7 better matches the DNA end. Germline values: CDR1 MNHEY, CDR2 SMNVEV (reference sequence). The CDR3 consists of 15 residues. DNA of the CDR3: TGTGCCAGCAGGCCCTTGGGCGGGAACTCCTACGAGCAGTACTTC. It yields the protein CASRPLGGNSYEQYF.

At least ten counts were recorded for this clonotype. The rearrangement joins TRBV7-3 to TRBJ2-1, with D maybe TRBD2 (6 bases). The CDR3 runs to 16 residues. Trimming stripped 5 bases from V and 3 bases from J, with 17 bases between. The germline CDR1 and CDR2 sequences are SGHTA and FQGTGA. This chain's CDR3 is CASSQSRGVDYNEQFF. CDR3 bases: TGTGCCAGCAGCCAGAGTCGCGGGGTGGACTACAATGAGCAGTTCTTC.

The chain uses TRBV18 and TRBJ2-3; 8 nucleotides align to TRBD2. The germline V gene encodes CDR1 KGHSH and CDR2 LQKENI. The V and J ends lost 2 bases and 5 bases, in that order; junction bases with no gene match: 12. CDR3 length: 17 residues. Here the CDR3 DNA reads TGTGCCAGCTCACCATACGGCGGCGGGGGGACCATAGATACGCAGTATTTT. Protein sequence: CASSPYGGGGTIDTQYF.

The chain has TRBV7-9 and TRBJ1-6; possible D gene TRBD1, 6 bases. Per the germline V gene, CDR1 is SEHNR and CDR2 is FQNEAQ (reference sequence). Trimming cost V 2 bases and J 10 bases, with 24 bases left between them. The CDR3 runs 18 residues. As DNA, the CDR3 is TGTGCCAGCAGCTTAAGTCTTTCGGGGGCCGATCGGAACTCACCCCTCCACTTT. Translation: CASSLSLSGADRNSPLHF.

This chain joins TRBV27 and TRBJ2-7, with a tentative D call TRBD1 (5 bases). Germline V gene data show CDR1 as MNHEY and CDR2 as SMNVEV (reference sequence). The V gene lost 2 bases and the J gene lost 5 bases, with 16 bases spanning the gap. This CDR3 is 15 amino acids long. The CDR3 DNA reads TGTGCCAGCAGTTTAAACAGGCCCCAGACGCACGAGCAGTACTTC. Translating it yields CASSLNRPQTHEQYF.

The chain joins TRBV9 to TRBJ2-7; weak D call: TRBD2 (5 bases). Germline V CDR1 and CDR2: SGDLS, YYNGEE. This CDR3 is built from 14 residues. The V and J ends lost 3 bases and 3 bases respectively, with 13 bases between them. The CDR3 region has the DNA TGTGCCAGCAGCGCCGGACTGAGCAACTACGAGCAGTACTTC. This codes for CASSAGLSNYEQYF.

This chain links TRBV6-5 with TRBJ1-1, with D perhaps TRBD1 (5 bases). Germline assignment: CDR1 MNHEY and CDR2 SVGAGI. The CDR3 runs to 13 residues. V shed 8 bases and J shed 4 bases, with 14 bases lying between them. CDR3 nucleotides: TGTGCCAGCGGCAGGGCGGGGAGCACTGAAGCTTTCTTT. Residues: CASGRAGSTEAFF.

The V gene is TRBV20-1, the J gene TRBJ2-4, with 12 nucleotides matching TRBD2. The end of the DNA is better explained by TRBJ2-5, so the J call may be wrong. Germline V gene lookup returns CDR1 DFQATT and CDR2 SNEGSKA (reference sequence). The CDR3 totals 15 residues. The CDR3 region has the DNA TGCAGTGCTCAGCCTCTAGCGGGGGGGCAAAAGACCCAGTACTTC. Translation: CSAQPLAGGQKTQYF.

The chain couples TRBV30 to TRBJ2-4, with D possibly being TRBD2 (7 bases). Trimming left V 4 bases short and J 5 bases short, with 18 bases between. Germline V gene sequence: CDR1 GTSNPN, CDR2 SVGIG (reference sequence). The CDR3 spans 15 residues. DNA for the CDR3: TGTGCCTGGACGGGGGGCGCGGGGGTACAAAACATTCAGTACTTC. Translation: CAWTGGAGVQNIQYF.

CDR3 bases: TGTGCCAGCAGTGAATCCACCGGGATTAGCGGTTTAAAACTGTTTTTT. This translates into CASSESTGISGLKLFF. J is TRBJ1-4 and V is TRBV6-1; D uncertain. Trimming pared 2 bases from V and 10 bases from J, leaving 20 bases between. Germline CDR1 reads MNHNS; CDR2 reads SASEGT. The CDR3 extends over 16 amino acids.

The CDR3 loop is CASSQDSGLAGEQFF. The CDR3 bases are TGCGCCAGCAGCCAAGATTCCGGACTAGCGGGTGAGCAGTTCTTC. The rearrangement links TRBV4-3 to TRBJ2-1, with 11 bases that match TRBD2. The germline V gene encodes CDR1 LGHNA and CDR2 YSLEER. This CDR3 spans 15 amino acids. Trimming removed 0 bases from V and 9 bases from J; junction bases left unmatched: 4.

V is TRBV11-2 and J is TRBJ2-3, with D possibly matching TRBD1 (5 bases). The CDR3 is 13 amino acids. The germline gives CDR1 SGHAT, CDR2 FQNNGV. Trimming took 5 bases from V and 5 from J, leaving 11 bases between them. The CDR3 sequence: CASSAGRVDTQYF. CDR3 nucleotides: TGTGCCAGCAGCGCTGGCAGGGTAGATACGCAGTATTTT.

In DNA, the CDR3 is TGTGCCATCAGGGACCCCGGGGGCGGCTATGGCTACACCTTC. Encoded protein: CAIRDPGGGYGYTF. The J gene is TRBJ1-2, the V gene TRBV10-3; perhaps TRBD1 as D (6 bases). V dropped 6 bases and J dropped 4 bases, with 15 bases sitting between them. The CDR3 is made up of 14 amino acids. From germline, CDR1 is ENHRY and CDR2 SYGVKD.

The rearrangement joins TRBV7-3 to TRBJ2-1, with a possible D match to TRBD2 (6 bases). This CDR3 region has 13 residues. The V gene lost 4 bases and the J gene lost 9 bases, with 13 bases spanning the gap. In germline, CDR1 is SGHTA, CDR2 FQGTGA. The CDR3 DNA is TGTGCCAGCAGCTCAGCTAGCGAGGGTGAGCAGTTCTTC. As protein: CASSSASEGEQFF.

The V and J genes are TRBV9 and TRBJ2-1; 7 bases line up with TRBD1. Germline V CDR1 and CDR2: SGDLS, YYNGEE. V dropped 3 bases and J dropped 2; count of bases not matched to a gene: 17. The CDR3 consists of 19 residues. The CDR3 nucleotides are TGTGCCAGCAGCGCCCACAGGGGTCGGGTCCTAGGTACCTACAATGAGCAGTTCTTC. Amino acid sequence: CASSAHRGRVLGTYNEQFF.

CDR3 sequence reads: CASSSAPRRSGDYNEQFF. The CDR3 DNA reads TGTGCCAGCAGCTCGGCACCTCGGAGGAGCGGGGACTACAATGAGCAGTTCTTC. This rearrangement joins TRBV7-9 to TRBJ2-1; 7 bases line up with TRBD2. This CDR3 spans 18 amino acids. The J segment lost 3 bases and the V segment lost 4 bases, leaving 15 bases of the junction unmatched. Germline CDR1 reads SEHNR; CDR2 reads FQNEAQ (reference sequence).

This clonotype turned up a few times. V is TRBV20-1 and J is TRBJ1-2; D unclear. Trimming removed 6 bases at V and 6 bases at J, with 8 bases between. There are 10 residues in the CDR3. In germline, CDR1 is DFQATT, CDR2 SNEGSKA (reference sequence). DNA of the CDR3: TGCAGTGCCCCCTCGGATGGCTACACCTTC. This encodes CSAPSDGYTF.

This clonotype was observed once. J is TRBJ1-5 and V is TRBV25-1, with TRBD1 identical over 7 bases. The V segment lost 3 bases and the J segment 1 base; nucleotides outside the gene matches: 9. CDR3 length: 17 residues. From germline, CDR1 is MGHDK and CDR2 SYGVNS. In DNA form, the CDR3 reads TGTGCCAGCAGTGATACACGGACAGGTAAAAGCAATCAGCCCCAGCATTTT. Amino acids: CASSDTRTGKSNQPQHF.

This clonotype was detected only a few times. The gene calls are TRBV5-1 and TRBJ2-3; 10 bases line up with TRBD2. V was pared by 4 bases and J by 6 bases, with 5 bases of the junction left unmatched. CDR3 length equals 14 residues. Germline values: CDR1 SGHRS, CDR2 YFSETQ. Written as DNA, the CDR3 is TGCGCCAGCAGCGTGACTAGCGGGTTGGATACGCAGTATTTT. Translating gives CASSVTSGLDTQYF.

This clonotype was detected only a few times. This sequence joins TRBV7-2 and TRBJ2-7, with 12 bases fitting TRBD1. Germline CDR1 reads SGHTA; CDR2 reads FQGNSA. The CDR3 sequence is 18 residues long. V was clipped by 1 base and J by 1 base; unmatched bases: 8. The CDR3 DNA reads TGTGCCAGCAGCTTAGGGGGACAGGGGGCGCGGAGATCCTACGAGCAGTACTTC. This codes for CASSLGGQGARRSYEQYF.

This chain uses TRBV7-9 with TRBJ1-1; D ambiguous. Germline loops: CDR1 SEHNR, CDR2 FQNEAQ (reference sequence). V was pared by 1 base and J by 4 bases, with 16 bases between. This CDR3 spans 16 amino acids. The CDR3 sequence is CASSLVSGTRPTEAFF. In DNA, the CDR3 is TGTGCCAGCAGCTTAGTTAGCGGCACAAGACCCACTGAAGCTTTCTTT.

The V gene is TRBV9, the J gene TRBJ2-7, with 8 bases that match TRBD2. Germline V gene lookup returns CDR1 SGDLS and CDR2 YYNGEE. The length of the CDR3 is 14 residues. Trimming took 1 base from V and 5 from J; bases not matched to a gene: 5. The CDR3 DNA reads as TGTGCCAGCAGCGTACGGGGGGGGGCCCACGAGCAGTACTTC. Its protein product is CASSVRGGAHEQYF.

The V and J genes are TRBV3-1 and TRBJ2-3; D unclear. From germline, CDR1 is LGHDT and CDR2 YNNKEL (reference sequence). CDR3 length equals 17 residues. Trimming removed 1 base at V and 0 bases at J, with 14 bases between. In DNA, the CDR3 is TGTGCCAGCAGCCAAGGGCCGCACAGAGCTAGCACAGATACGCAGTATTTT. The encoded protein is CASSQGPHRASTDTQYF.

The V and J genes are TRBV20-1 and TRBJ2-1; 9 nucleotides align to TRBD2. The CDR3 runs to 16 residues. V lost 6 bases, J lost 8 bases, and 17 bases stayed unmatched. Germline V gene lookup returns CDR1 DFQATT and CDR2 SNEGSKA (reference sequence). The DNA of the CDR3 is TGCAGTGCAGAGCGCAGCGGGGGGCCGTGGGAGGATGAGCAGTTCTTC. It codes for CSAERSGGPWEDEQFF.